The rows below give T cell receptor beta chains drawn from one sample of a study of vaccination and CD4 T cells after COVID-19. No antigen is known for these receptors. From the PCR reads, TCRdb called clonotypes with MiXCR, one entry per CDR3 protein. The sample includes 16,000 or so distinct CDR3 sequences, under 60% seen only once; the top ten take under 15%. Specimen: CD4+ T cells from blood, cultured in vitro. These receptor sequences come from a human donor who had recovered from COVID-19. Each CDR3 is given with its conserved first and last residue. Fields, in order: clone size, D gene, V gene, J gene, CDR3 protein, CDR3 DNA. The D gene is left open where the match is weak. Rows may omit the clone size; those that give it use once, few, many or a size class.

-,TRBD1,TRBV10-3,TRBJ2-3,CAISEGTGILTDTQYF,TGTGCCATCAGTGAGGGGACAGGGATTCTGACAGATACGCAGTATTTT
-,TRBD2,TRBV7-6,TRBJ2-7,CASSLEAGGLQYF,TGTGCCAGCAGTTTAGAGGCGGGGGGCCTGCAGTACTTC
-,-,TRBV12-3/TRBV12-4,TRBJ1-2,CASTKGDYGYTF,TGTGCCAGCACGAAGGGGGACTATGGCTACACCTTC
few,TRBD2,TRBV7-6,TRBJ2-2,CASTSGRANTGELFF,TGTGCTAGCACTAGCGGGAGAGCGAACACCGGGGAGCTGTTTTTT
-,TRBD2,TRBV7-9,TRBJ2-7,CASSFLAGEGEQYF,TGTGCCAGCAGCTTCTTAGCGGGAGAAGGCGAGCAGTACTTC
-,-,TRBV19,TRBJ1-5,CASSIEPSNQPQHF,TGTGCCAGTAGTATAGAACCAAGCAATCAGCCCCAGCATTTT
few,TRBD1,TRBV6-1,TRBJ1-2,CASSQDRVSGYTF,TGTGCCAGCAGCCAGGACAGGGTGTCGGGCTACACCTTC
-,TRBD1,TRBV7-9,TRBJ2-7,CASSSGTGVLWEQYF,TGTGCCAGCAGCTCAGGGACAGGGGTACTGTGGGAGCAGTACTTC
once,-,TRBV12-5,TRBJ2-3,CASGGSTDTQYF,TGTGCTAGTGGTGGTAGCACAGATACGCAGTATTTT
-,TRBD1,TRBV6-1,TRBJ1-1,CASSRPGGNTEAFF,TGTGCCAGCAGTCGGCCAGGGGGCAACACTGAAGCTTTCTTT
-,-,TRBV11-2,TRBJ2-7,CASSLGAHEQYF,TGTGCCAGCAGCCTTGGCGCCCACGAGCAGTACTTC
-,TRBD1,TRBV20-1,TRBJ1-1,CSARDKPAGGGEAFF,TGCAGTGCTAGAGATAAACCGGCAGGGGGCGGTGAAGCTTTCTTT
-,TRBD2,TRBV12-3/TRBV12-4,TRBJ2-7,CASSLPGRAYEQYF,TGTGCCAGCAGTTTACCAGGGAGGGCCTACGAGCAGTACTTC
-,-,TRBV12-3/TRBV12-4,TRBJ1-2,CASKGQGSWEGYTF,TGTGCCAGCAAAGGTCAGGGTTCTTGGGAGGGCTACACCTTC
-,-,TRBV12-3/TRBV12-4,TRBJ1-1,CASSLEGRFLGDGMNTEAFF,TGTGCCAGCAGTTTAGAAGGGAGGTTTCTTGGGGACGGGATGAACACTGAAGCTTTCTTT
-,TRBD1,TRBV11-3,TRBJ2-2,CASSPQTGAITGELFF,TGTGCCAGCAGCCCCCAGACAGGGGCCATTACCGGGGAGCTGTTTTTT
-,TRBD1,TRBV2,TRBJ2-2,CASTGQGRNTGELFF,TGTGCCAGCACCGGACAGGGGCGGAACACCGGGGAGCTGTTTTTT
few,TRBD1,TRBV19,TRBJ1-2,CASSTRSSQGAGYGYTF,TGTGCCAGTAGTACCCGCTCCTCCCAGGGGGCCGGGTATGGCTACACCTTC
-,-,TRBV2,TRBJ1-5,CASTVQVSSQPQHF,TGTGCCAGCACCGTACAGGTCAGCAGTCAGCCCCAGCATTTT
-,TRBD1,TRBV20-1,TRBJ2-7,CSATPGQGYEQYF,TGCAGTGCTACTCCGGGACAGGGCTACGAGCAGTACTTC
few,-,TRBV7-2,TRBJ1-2,CATTQSGGAPPGYTF,TGTGCCACCACTCAATCCGGTGGGGCACCCCCGGGCTACACCTTC
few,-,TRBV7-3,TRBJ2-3,CATSRGATDTQYF,TGTGCCACCTCCCGAGGGGCTACGGATACGCAGTATTTT
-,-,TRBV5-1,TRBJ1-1,CASSLSGGGNTEAFF,TGCGCCAGCAGCTTGTCTGGTGGGGGGAACACTGAAGCTTTCTTT
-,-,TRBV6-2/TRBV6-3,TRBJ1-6,CASSYLDGRTRSPLHF,TGTGCCAGCAGTTACTTAGACGGAAGGACGCGTTCACCCCTCCACTTT
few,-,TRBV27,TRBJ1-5,CASSRVNQPQHF,TGTGCCAGCTCCAGGGTCAATCAGCCCCAGCATTTT
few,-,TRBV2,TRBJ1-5,CASSEEVQPQHF,TGTGCCAGCAGTGAAGAGGTTCAGCCCCAGCATTTT
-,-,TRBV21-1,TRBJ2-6,CASSKGGSGANVLTF,TGTGCCAGCAGCAAAGGGGGGTCTGGGGCCAACGTCCTGACTTTC
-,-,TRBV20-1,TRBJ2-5,CSARIIGVETQYF,TGCAGTGCTAGAATCATAGGGGTGGAGACCCAGTACTTC
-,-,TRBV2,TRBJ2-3,CASSEWGTDTQYF,TGTGCCAGCAGTGAATGGGGCACAGATACGCAGTATTTT
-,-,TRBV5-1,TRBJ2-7,CASSFVGGSSYEQYF,TGCGCCAGCAGCTTTGTGGGGGGAAGCTCCTACGAGCAGTACTTC
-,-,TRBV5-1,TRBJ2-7,CASSTGTHSYEQYF,TGCGCCAGCAGCACGGGGACACACTCCTACGAGCAGTACTTC
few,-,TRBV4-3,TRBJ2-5,CASSQGEVGGGETQYF,TGCGCCAGCAGCCAGGGGGAAGTCGGGGGCGGCGAGACCCAGTACTTC
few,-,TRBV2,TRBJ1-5,CASSGTVEGSPYQPQHF,TGTGCCAGCAGTGGTACGGTTGAGGGTTCTCCTTATCAGCCCCAGCATTTT
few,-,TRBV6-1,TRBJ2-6,CASSEDSSGANVLTF,TGTGCCAGCAGTGAAGACAGCTCTGGGGCCAACGTCCTGACTTTC
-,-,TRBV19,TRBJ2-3,CASSKGETTDTQYF,TGTGCCAGTAGTAAGGGGGAGACCACAGATACGCAGTATTTT
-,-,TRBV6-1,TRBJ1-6,CASSLRRGSTSNSPPHF,TGTGCCAGCAGCCTTAGGCGAGGATCGACCTCTAATTCACCCCCCCACTTT
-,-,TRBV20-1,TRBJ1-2,CSVVATWEPGYTF,TGCAGTGTTGTGGCCACCTGGGAGCCTGGCTACACCTTC
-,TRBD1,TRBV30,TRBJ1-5,CAWSGGGGQPQHF,TGTGCCTGGAGTGGAGGGGGCGGTCAGCCCCAGCATTTT
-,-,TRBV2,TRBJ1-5,CASSREGGNQPQHF,TGTGCCAGCAGTCGAGAGGGGGGCAATCAGCCCCAGCATTTT
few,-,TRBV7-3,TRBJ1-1,CASSEQPGQNTEAFF,TGTGCCAGCAGCGAACAACCGGGACAGAACACTGAAGCTTTCTTT
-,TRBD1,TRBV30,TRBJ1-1,CAWSIGQGGTEAFF,TGTGCCTGGAGTATCGGACAGGGGGGGACTGAAGCTTTCTTT
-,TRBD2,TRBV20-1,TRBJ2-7,CSAVLAGEQYF,TGCAGTGCGGTGCTAGCGGGGGAGCAGTACTTC
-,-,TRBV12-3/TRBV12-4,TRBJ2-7,CASSFSGKQYF,TGTGCCAGCAGTTTCTCAGGAAAACAGTACTTC
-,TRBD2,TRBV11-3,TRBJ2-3,CASGRGVEVTDTQYF,TGTGCCTCCGGCCGGGGGGTAGAGGTGACAGATACGCAGTATTTT
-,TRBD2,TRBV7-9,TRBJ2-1,CASSLIAGVYNEQFF,TGTGCCAGCAGCTTGATAGCGGGAGTCTACAATGAGCAGTTCTTC
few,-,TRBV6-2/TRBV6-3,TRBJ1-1,CASSYSPRSGAEAFF,TGTGCCAGCAGTTACTCGCCAAGATCAGGGGCTGAAGCTTTCTTT
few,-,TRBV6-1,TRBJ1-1,CASSTGPDTEAFF,TGTGCCAGCAGTACAGGTCCGGACACTGAAGCTTTCTTT
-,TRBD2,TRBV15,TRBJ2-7,CATSRSLAGGFYEQYF,TGTGCCACCAGCAGAAGTCTAGCGGGAGGATTCTACGAGCAGTACTTC
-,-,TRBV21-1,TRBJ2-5,CASSGAGAGETQYF,TGTGCCAGCAGCGGAGCGGGAGCGGGTGAGACCCAGTACTTC
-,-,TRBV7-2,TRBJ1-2,CASSLEASRVVYGYTF,TGTGCCAGCAGCTTAGAAGCTAGCAGGGTGGTCTATGGCTACACCTTC
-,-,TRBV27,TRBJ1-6,CASSPRGAYNSPLHF,TGTGCCAGCAGTCCCCGCGGGGCCTATAATTCACCCCTCCACTTT
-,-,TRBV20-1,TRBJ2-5,CSARGSQETQYF,TGCAGTGCTAGAGGCTCCCAAGAGACCCAGTACTTC
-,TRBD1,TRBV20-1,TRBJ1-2,CSARETGTGDNYGYTF,TGCAGTGCTAGGGAGACCGGGACAGGAGATAACTATGGCTACACCTTC
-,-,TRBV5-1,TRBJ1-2,CASSLTDYGYTF,TGCGCCAGCAGCTTGACGGACTATGGCTACACCTTC